This TCR beta chain was sequenced for a study of radiotherapy plus CTLA-4 blockade in lung cancer. Per germline, CDR1 SGHVS and CDR2 FQNEAQ. V gave up 3 bases and J gave up 2 bases, with 2 bases separating them. CDR3 size: 12 residues. TCRdb keeps only in-frame clones here, not all; method: immunoSEQ multiplex PCR. This sample has approximately 94,000 clones, with approximately 82% found just once. This clonotype originated in a human donor with non-small cell lung cancer that progressed on radiotherapy plus ipilimumab. The genes are TRBV7-8 and TRBJ2-1; D unclear. The source was peripheral blood, collected from a patient treated with radiotherapy plus ipilimumab. The CDR3 DNA is TGTGCCAGCAGCTTGACCTACAATGAGCAGTTCTTC. Protein sequence: CASSLTYNEQFF. Filled out from reference TRBV7-8 and TRBJ2-1, the complete variable domain reads GAGVSQSPRYKVAKRGQDVALRCDPISGHVSLFWYQQALGQGPEFLTYFQNEAQLDKSGLPSDRFFAERPEGSVSTLKIQRTQQEDSAVYLCASSLTYNEQFFGPGTRLTVL.